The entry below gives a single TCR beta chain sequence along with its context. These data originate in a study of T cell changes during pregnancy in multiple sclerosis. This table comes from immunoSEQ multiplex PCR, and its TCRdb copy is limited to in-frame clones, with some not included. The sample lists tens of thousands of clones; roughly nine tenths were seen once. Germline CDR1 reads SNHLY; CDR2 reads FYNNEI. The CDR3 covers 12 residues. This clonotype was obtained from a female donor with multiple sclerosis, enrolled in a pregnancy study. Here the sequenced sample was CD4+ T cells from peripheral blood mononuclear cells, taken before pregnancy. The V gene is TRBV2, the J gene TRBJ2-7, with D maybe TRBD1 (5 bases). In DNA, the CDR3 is TGTGTCTCCGCAGGGAATCCCTACGAGCAGTACTTC. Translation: CVSAGNPYEQYF.